This is a list of T cell receptor beta chains from one sample in a study of blood T cells in healthy people across ages. In TCRdb, the 5' RACE reads were re-called with MiXCR into one record per CDR3 protein. This repertoire shows over 500,000 distinct CDR3 sequences, 52% found once; its top ten account for about 14%. The sequenced sample consisted of blood. All receptors derive from a woman older than 75 in good health. CDR3s include the opening cysteine and the closing phenylalanine or tryptophan. Fields, in order: J gene, D gene, clone size, V gene, CDR3 protein, CDR3 DNA. D genes are given only for firm matches. The listing skips clone size in some rows; elsewhere it reads once, few, many or a size class.

J gene: TRBJ2-1; D gene: NA; clone size: NA; V gene: TRBV9; CDR3 protein: CASSVGEGRNNEQFF; CDR3 DNA: TGTGCCAGCAGCGTAGGAGAGGGAAGGAACAATGAGCAGTTCTTC
J gene: TRBJ2-7; D gene: TRBD2; clone size: many; V gene: TRBV12-3/TRBV12-4; CDR3 protein: CASSSRLAGAYEQYF; CDR3 DNA: TGTGCCAGCAGTTCACGACTAGCGGGAGCCTACGAGCAGTACTTC
J gene: TRBJ1-2; D gene: NA; clone size: NA; V gene: TRBV12-3/TRBV12-4; CDR3 protein: CASSVGGGQGYTF; CDR3 DNA: TGTGCCAGCAGTGTTGGGGGGGGCCAAGGCTACACCTTC
J gene: TRBJ2-1; D gene: NA; clone size: NA; V gene: TRBV7-3; CDR3 protein: CASSLTSNLLSPYNEQFF; CDR3 DNA: TGTGCCAGCAGCTTAACGTCCAATTTACTCTCCCCCTACAATGAGCAGTTCTTC
J gene: TRBJ2-7; D gene: NA; clone size: NA; V gene: TRBV4-3; CDR3 protein: CASSQEGSGAYEQYF; CDR3 DNA: TGCGCCAGCAGCCAAGAAGGGTCGGGGGCCTACGAGCAGTACTTC
J gene: TRBJ2-7; D gene: NA; clone size: NA; V gene: TRBV7-9; CDR3 protein: CASSLNPGHLYEQYF; CDR3 DNA: TGTGCCAGCAGCTTGAATCCGGGACATCTCTACGAGCAGTACTTC
J gene: TRBJ2-7; D gene: NA; clone size: NA; V gene: TRBV20-1; CDR3 protein: CSARDQGGYEQYF; CDR3 DNA: TGCAGTGCTAGAGATCAGGGAGGCTACGAGCAGTACTTC
J gene: TRBJ2-3; D gene: NA; clone size: NA; V gene: TRBV3-1; CDR3 protein: CASSPSGVYLTDTQYF; CDR3 DNA: TGTGCCAGCAGCCCATCAGGGGTCTACCTCACAGATACGCAGTATTTT
J gene: TRBJ2-1; D gene: NA; clone size: NA; V gene: TRBV4-1; CDR3 protein: CASSHGASSPDYNEQFF; CDR3 DNA: TGCGCCAGCAGCCATGGCGCCTCCTCCCCTGACTACAATGAGCAGTTCTTC
J gene: TRBJ2-1; D gene: TRBD2; clone size: few; V gene: TRBV3-1; CDR3 protein: CASSQGAGVLNEQFF; CDR3 DNA: TGTGCCAGCAGCCAAGGAGCGGGAGTCCTTAATGAGCAGTTCTTC
J gene: TRBJ2-5; D gene: NA; clone size: many; V gene: TRBV5-1; CDR3 protein: CASRSGTSTETQYF; CDR3 DNA: TGCGCCAGCCGCTCCGGGACATCGACAGAGACCCAGTACTTC
J gene: TRBJ2-7; D gene: NA; clone size: once; V gene: TRBV6-6; CDR3 protein: CASSHGTVSYEQYF; CDR3 DNA: TGTGCCAGCAGTCACGGGACGGTCTCCTACGAGCAGTACTTC
J gene: TRBJ2-1; D gene: TRBD2; clone size: many; V gene: TRBV9; CDR3 protein: CASSNTLTSSSSSYNEQFF; CDR3 DNA: TGTGCCAGCAGCAACACTTTGACTAGCTCTTCGAGCTCCTACAATGAGCAGTTCTTC
J gene: TRBJ2-1; D gene: TRBD2; clone size: few; V gene: TRBV6-4; CDR3 protein: CASSDSSGGVNEQFF; CDR3 DNA: TGTGCCAGCAGTGACTCTAGCGGGGGGGTCAATGAGCAGTTCTTC
J gene: TRBJ2-5; D gene: NA; clone size: NA; V gene: TRBV7-9; CDR3 protein: CASSLPPGGGLGETQYF; CDR3 DNA: TGTGCCAGCAGCCTTCCCCCTGGGGGGGGGCTGGGGGAGACCCAGTACTTC
J gene: TRBJ1-4; D gene: NA; clone size: NA; V gene: TRBV13; CDR3 protein: CASSSAGDEKLFF; CDR3 DNA: TGTGCCAGCAGCTCTGCCGGGGATGAAAAACTGTTTTTT
J gene: TRBJ2-1; D gene: TRBD1; clone size: NA; V gene: TRBV5-1; CDR3 protein: CASQRRDRGINEQFF; CDR3 DNA: TGCGCCAGTCAGAGACGGGACAGGGGTATCAATGAGCAGTTCTTC
J gene: TRBJ2-5; D gene: TRBD1; clone size: NA; V gene: TRBV6-5; CDR3 protein: CASSYSGTGQYF; CDR3 DNA: TGTGCCAGCAGTTACTCAGGGACAGGCCAGTACTTC
J gene: TRBJ2-1; D gene: TRBD2; clone size: many; V gene: TRBV2; CDR3 protein: CASSEARTSIRFF; CDR3 DNA: TGTGCCAGCAGTGAAGCGCGGACTAGCATCCGGTTCTTC
J gene: TRBJ1-2; D gene: TRBD1; clone size: many; V gene: TRBV5-1; CDR3 protein: CASSRDRDGYTF; CDR3 DNA: TGCGCCAGCAGCAGAGACAGGGACGGCTACACCTTC
J gene: TRBJ1-1; D gene: NA; clone size: few; V gene: TRBV7-2; CDR3 protein: CASSWRWGLEAFF; CDR3 DNA: TGTGCCAGCAGCTGGAGGTGGGGTTTGGAAGCTTTCTTT
J gene: TRBJ1-1; D gene: NA; clone size: NA; V gene: TRBV12-3/TRBV12-4; CDR3 protein: CASSRRVFTEAFF; CDR3 DNA: TGTGCCAGCAGTCGCAGGGTTTTCACTGAAGCTTTCTTT
J gene: TRBJ2-7; D gene: TRBD1; clone size: NA; V gene: TRBV7-2; CDR3 protein: CASSPAPGQGPYEQYF; CDR3 DNA: TGTGCCAGCAGCCCAGCCCCGGGACAGGGTCCCTACGAGCAGTACTTC
J gene: TRBJ1-1; D gene: NA; clone size: NA; V gene: TRBV7-3; CDR3 protein: CASSLTGRWGEAFF; CDR3 DNA: TGTGCCAGCAGCTTAACAGGGCGTTGGGGTGAAGCTTTCTTT
J gene: TRBJ2-3; D gene: NA; clone size: NA; V gene: TRBV5-1; CDR3 protein: CASSLTDPTDTQYF; CDR3 DNA: TGCGCCAGCAGCCTTACGGATCCCACAGATACGCAGTATTTT
J gene: TRBJ2-4; D gene: NA; clone size: NA; V gene: TRBV3-1; CDR3 protein: CASSQEQQGMAKNIRYF; CDR3 DNA: TGTGCCAGCAGCCAAGAGCAGCAGGGGATGGCCAAAAACATTCGGTACTTC
J gene: TRBJ2-1; D gene: TRBD2; clone size: NA; V gene: TRBV12-3/TRBV12-4; CDR3 protein: CASSLALGGFPLAYNGQFF; CDR3 DNA: TGTGCCAGCAGTTTAGCTTTGGGAGGGTTCCCGCTAGCGTACAATGGGCAGTTCTTC
J gene: TRBJ2-2; D gene: NA; clone size: NA; V gene: TRBV29-1; CDR3 protein: CSGYRAGVNTGELFF; CDR3 DNA: TGCAGCGGATACAGGGCGGGGGTTAACACCGGGGAGCTGTTTTTT
J gene: TRBJ1-2; D gene: TRBD1; clone size: NA; V gene: TRBV28; CDR3 protein: CASSAGQGIGYTF; CDR3 DNA: TGTGCCAGCAGCGCGGGACAGGGGATTGGCTACACCTTC
J gene: TRBJ2-7; D gene: NA; clone size: once; V gene: TRBV7-2; CDR3 protein: CASSPLGPSCEQYF; CDR3 DNA: TGTGCCAGCAGCCCCCTGGGGCCCTCCTGCGAGCAGTACTTC
J gene: TRBJ2-4; D gene: TRBD1; clone size: NA; V gene: TRBV3-1; CDR3 protein: CASSQGQKNIQYF; CDR3 DNA: TGTGCCAGCAGCCAGGGACAGAAAAACATTCAGTACTTC
J gene: TRBJ2-2; D gene: NA; clone size: few; V gene: TRBV5-1; CDR3 protein: CASSIDTGELFF; CDR3 DNA: TGCGCCAGCAGCATAGACACCGGGGAGCTGTTTTTT
J gene: TRBJ2-4; D gene: NA; clone size: NA; V gene: TRBV12-3/TRBV12-4; CDR3 protein: CASSDQGGGAKNIQYF; CDR3 DNA: TGTGCCAGCAGCGATCAGGGGGGGGGAGCCAAAAACATTCAGTACTTC
J gene: TRBJ1-4; D gene: NA; clone size: once; V gene: TRBV4-3; CDR3 protein: CASSPDMGGGLTSEKLFF; CDR3 DNA: TGCGCCAGCAGCCCCGATATGGGGGGCGGATTGACGAGTGAAAAACTGTTTTTT
J gene: TRBJ2-1; D gene: NA; clone size: NA; V gene: TRBV13; CDR3 protein: CASSVGRLVGLQFF; CDR3 DNA: TGTGCCAGCAGCGTGGGGAGGCTAGTTGGCCTCCAGTTCTTC
J gene: TRBJ2-1; D gene: NA; clone size: once; V gene: TRBV20-1; CDR3 protein: CSAHRPASAYYNEQFF; CDR3 DNA: TGCAGTGCCCATAGGCCGGCTAGCGCTTACTACAATGAGCAGTTCTTC
J gene: TRBJ2-7; D gene: TRBD2; clone size: NA; V gene: TRBV6-2/TRBV6-3; CDR3 protein: CASRYGYSGTPYEQYF; CDR3 DNA: TGTGCCAGCCGTTACGGGTATAGCGGGACGCCCTACGAGCAGTACTTC
J gene: TRBJ1-1; D gene: NA; clone size: few; V gene: TRBV29-1; CDR3 protein: CSVGQMNTEAFF; CDR3 DNA: TGCAGCGTTGGACAGATGAACACTGAAGCTTTCTTT
J gene: TRBJ1-3; D gene: NA; clone size: NA; V gene: TRBV12-3/TRBV12-4; CDR3 protein: CASTDFRGLNTIYF; CDR3 DNA: TGTGCCAGCACCGATTTCAGGGGCTTGAACACCATATATTTT
J gene: TRBJ2-7; D gene: NA; clone size: NA; V gene: TRBV12-3/TRBV12-4; CDR3 protein: CASSPTNTYEQYF; CDR3 DNA: TGTGCCAGCAGTCCGACAAATACCTACGAGCAGTACTTC
J gene: TRBJ2-1; D gene: NA; clone size: NA; V gene: TRBV5-1; CDR3 protein: CASSLGGGTPGNEQFF; CDR3 DNA: TGCGCCAGCAGCTTAGGTGGCGGGACGCCGGGGAATGAGCAGTTCTTC
J gene: TRBJ2-1; D gene: TRBD2; clone size: NA; V gene: TRBV2; CDR3 protein: CASMASGNEQFF; CDR3 DNA: TGTGCCAGCATGGCTAGCGGGAATGAGCAGTTCTTC
J gene: TRBJ1-1; D gene: TRBD1; clone size: few; V gene: TRBV3-1; CDR3 protein: CASSRAGQRVNTEAFF; CDR3 DNA: TGTGCCAGCAGCCGTGCGGGACAGAGAGTGAACACTGAAGCTTTCTTT
J gene: TRBJ2-7; D gene: NA; clone size: NA; V gene: TRBV5-1; CDR3 protein: CASSLGVQEEQYF; CDR3 DNA: TGCGCCAGCAGCTTGGGGGTACAGGAGGAGCAGTACTTC
J gene: TRBJ1-6; D gene: NA; clone size: NA; V gene: TRBV2; CDR3 protein: CASSSRTPRNSPLHF; CDR3 DNA: TGTGCCAGCAGTTCCCGGACACCTCGAAATTCACCCCTCCACTTT